One TCR beta chain is described in this entry. The antigen is undetermined. This specimen comes from a study of identical twins. TCRdb reprocessed the 5' RACE reads with MiXCR, giving one entry per CDR3 protein. This sample yields some 1,700,000 distinct CDR3 sequences, of which around a third are seen a single time; around 0.3% belongs to the top ten. CDR1 is LGHDT and CDR2 is YNNKEL in the germline V gene (reference sequence). This CDR3 region has 16 residues. With 4 bases clipped from V and 9 bases from J, the junction kept 14 bases outside the gene matches. Study conclusions and caveats: Zero-insertion analyses might be partly confounded by invariant T cells like MAIT and iNKT.

This chain uses TRBV3-1 with TRBJ2-1, with TRBD2 matching over 8 bases. The receptor's source is a newborn girl in good health. Sequencing used cord blood. The CDR3 loop is CASSLQRERPLREQFF. Here the CDR3 DNA reads TGTGCCAGCAGCCTTCAGCGGGAGCGCCCCCTTCGTGAGCAGTTCTTC.